This T cell receptor beta chain was recorded in a study of blood T cell repertoires in COVID-19. As for the study in general: Whether acute or convalescent, the COVID-19 samples came from the United States, Italy and Spain. The analysed material was cDNA or gDNA that came from T cells, B-cell-depleted T cells, or PBMCs.

How the authors handled the data: The assay estimated nucleated cells by amplifying reference gene primers. Profiled with immunoSEQ multiplex PCR; TCRdb holds only in-frame clones, not every one. V and J calls and clone size are as listed in that table; D and trimming were resolved from the DNA. The sample contains tens of thousands of clones, about 80% of which appear only once. This CDR3 comprises 13 residues. V dropped 4 bases and J dropped 2; count of bases not matched to a gene: 1. Per the germline V gene, CDR1 is SGHVS and CDR2 is FQNEAQ. The material sequenced was peripheral blood. The TCR was taken from a human donor in a cohort sampled during active COVID-19. The V call is TRBV7-8, the J call TRBJ1-2; the match to TRBD1 covers 7 bases. The DNA for the CDR3 is TGTGCCAGCAGCTCGGGACAGAACTATGGCTACACCTTC. This translates into CASSSGQNYGYTF.